The 28 T cell receptor beta chains reported below all come from one sample, sequenced in a study of CD8 T cells in ankylosing spondylitis. From the 5' RACE reads, TCRdb called clonotypes with MiXCR, one entry per CDR3 protein. Here the sample spans about 340,000 distinct CDR3 sequences, approximately 22% being singletons. The specimen sequenced was blood, either unsorted or a sorted T cell fraction (not recorded which). These receptors were collected from a male donor with ankylosing spondylitis or in good health (not recorded which).

The chain recombines TRBV9 with TRBJ2-2; D may be TRBD2 (6 bases). Germline V gene data show CDR1 as SGDLS and CDR2 as YYNGEE. Trimming took 0 bases from V and 7 from J, leaving 10 bases between them. The CDR3 is 14 residues long. The CDR3: CASSVVGEDGELFF. In nucleotides, the CDR3 is TGTGCCAGCAGCGTAGTAGGGGAGGACGGGGAGCTGTTTTTT.

This chain connects TRBV10-2 to TRBJ2-1; 7 bases are a match to TRBD2. Per germline, CDR1 WSHSY and CDR2 SAAADI. The length of the CDR3 is 14 residues. The V and J ends lost 10 bases and 4 bases, in that order; junction bases with no gene match: 10. DNA of the CDR3: TGCGCCATCAAGGGCCTAGCGGAATACAATGAGCAGTTCTTC. Its protein is CAIKGLAEYNEQFF.

This clonotype appeared a few times. This chain uses TRBV6-5 with TRBJ2-2; D is perhaps TRBD2 (6 bases). V lost 0 bases to trimming and J lost 4 bases, with 12 bases between them. Per germline, CDR1 MNHEY and CDR2 SVGAGI. CDR3 length equals 16 residues. The CDR3 DNA reads as TGTGCCAGCAGTTACTCAGCGGGCACCTCCACCGGGGAGCTGTTTTTT. It encodes CASSYSAGTSTGELFF.

The genes are TRBV20-1 and TRBJ2-7, with 8 bases fitting TRBD2. CDR3 length equals 15 residues. Germline V gives CDR1 DFQATT, CDR2 SNEGSKA (reference sequence). The V and J ends lost 0 bases and 3 bases, in that order; junction bases with no gene match: 7. The CDR3 coding sequence is TGCAGTGCTAGAGATCTCCGGGAGGGGATCTACGAGCAGTACTTC. This gives the protein CSARDLREGIYEQYF.

The CDR3 sequence is CASSSGPAAYNEQFF. CDR3 bases: TGTGCCAGCAGCTCCGGGCCAGCAGCCTACAATGAGCAGTTCTTC. The chain carries TRBV5-6 and TRBJ2-1, with D uncertain. V lost 3 bases and J lost 2, with 12 bases in between. Germline assignment: CDR1 SGHDT and CDR2 YYEEEE. The CDR3 is made up of 15 amino acids.

The rearrangement joins TRBV27 to TRBJ1-1; D remains unclear. The germline CDR1 and CDR2 sequences are MNHEY and SMNVEV (reference sequence). V gave up 4 bases and J gave up 1 base, with 10 bases separating them. This CDR3 region has 14 residues. Written as DNA, the CDR3 is TGTGCCAGCAGTTGGCACTCCCAGAACACTGAAGCTTTCTTT. Amino acid sequence: CASSWHSQNTEAFF.

The CDR3 DNA is TGTGCCAGCACCCTCGGGGGGTACTACAATGAGCAGTTCTTC. It encodes CASTLGGYYNEQFF. The chain recombines TRBV25-1 with TRBJ2-1, with 7 bases lining up with TRBD2. The CDR3 totals 14 residues. Germline V CDR1 and CDR2: MGHDK, SYGVNS. The ends lost 7 bases at V and 3 bases at J; junction bases unmatched: 6.

This chain joins TRBV29-1 and TRBJ2-3; the D is unclear. The CDR3 spans 16 residues. The germline CDR1 and CDR2 sequences are SQVTM and ANQGSEA. Trimming stripped 1 base from V and 3 bases from J, with 17 bases between. The DNA for the CDR3 is TGCAGCGTTGAAGGCGATAATGGGGTTATAACAGATACGCAGTATTTT. It specifies CSVEGDNGVITDTQYF.

This sequence joins TRBV6-1 and TRBJ2-2, with a tentative D call TRBD2 (5 bases). CDR1 MNHNS and CDR2 SASEGT come from the germline V gene. Trimming took off 4 bases at V and 2 bases at J, with 8 bases between the two ends. The CDR3 sequence is 14 residues long. Here the CDR3 DNA reads TGTGCCAGCAGTGCCGGGAAAAACACCGGGGAGCTGTTTTTT. Protein product: CASSAGKNTGELFF.

Note on this clonotype: Relative to the germline gene, one junction end is altered; a read error may explain this. V gene TRBV5-1 combines with J gene TRBJ2-1; TRBD1 matches 10 bases. The CDR3 extends over 15 amino acids. The germline gives CDR1 SGHRS, CDR2 YFSETQ. CDR3 DNA sequence: TGCGCCAGCAGCTCCGACAGGGGGCTCTCGAATGAGCGGTTCTTC. Amino acids: CASSSDRGLSNERFF.

The V gene is TRBV6-1, the J gene TRBJ2-7; no firm D call. V dropped 0 bases and J dropped 0 bases, with 6 bases sitting between them. Germline CDR1 reads MNHNS; CDR2 reads SASEGT. The CDR3 has 14 residues. Here the CDR3 reads CASSEAHSSYEQYF. The CDR3 nucleotides are TGTGCCAGCAGTGAAGCCCACAGCTCCTACGAGCAGTACTTC.

The V gene is TRBV12-3 or TRBV12-4, the J gene TRBJ2-3; 10 bases line up with TRBD2. V was clipped by 5 bases and J by 4 bases; unmatched bases: 6. The length of the CDR3 is 15 residues. As DNA, the CDR3 is TGTGCCAGCAGTCAAAGCGGGGGGGCTCCAGATACGCAGTATTTT. Amino acid sequence: CASSQSGGAPDTQYF.

In its sample, this clonotype was seen a few times. The CDR3 DNA sequence: TGTGCCAGCAGCTTAGGACTAGCGGGGGGGGTCTATGAGCAGTTCTTC. Protein product: CASSLGLAGGVYEQFF. The chain joins TRBV11-2 to TRBJ2-1; 14 bases are shared with TRBD2. CDR3 length: 16 amino acids. Germline CDR1 SGHAT, CDR2 FQNNGV. V lost 1 base to trimming and J lost 8 bases; unmatched junction nucleotides: 4. Supplemented by reference TRBV11-2 and TRBJ2-1, the full variable domain reads EAGVAQSPRYKIIEKRQSVAFWCNPISGHATLYWYQQILGQGPKLLIQFQNNGVVDDSQLPKDRFSAERLKGVDSTLKIQPAKLEDSAVYLCASSLGLAGGVYEQFFGPGTRLTVL.

This clonotype appeared a few times. The chain uses TRBV29-1 and TRBJ2-7; no definite D call. V was pared by 7 bases and J by 4 bases, with 14 bases between. From germline, CDR1 is SQVTM and CDR2 ANQGSEA. The length of the CDR3 is 12 residues. CDR3 region: CSAYGQRYEQYF. The DNA of the CDR3 is TGCAGCGCCTATGGGCAGAGATACGAGCAGTACTTC.

V usage is TRBV12-3 or TRBV12-4 and J usage is TRBJ2-7; TRBD1 is a possible D gene (5 bases). V was cut by 5 bases and J by 0 bases, with 14 bases left in between. The CDR3 sequence is 15 residues long. The CDR3 protein is CASSTTESSSYEQYF. In DNA, the CDR3 is TGTGCCAGCAGTACGACAGAGTCGAGCTCCTACGAGCAGTACTTC.

This clonotype occurred a few times. The rearrangement links TRBV12-3 or TRBV12-4 to TRBJ2-3; D is perhaps TRBD1 or TRBD2 (6 bases each). The V gene lost 3 bases and the J gene lost 3 bases, with 16 bases spanning the gap. There are 16 residues in the CDR3. CDR3 amino acids: CASSFPRVGGTDTQYF. For the CDR3, the DNA is TGTGCCAGCAGTTTCCCTCGAGTAGGGGGGACAGATACGCAGTATTTT.

The rearrangement links TRBV3-1 to TRBJ2-7, with D perhaps TRBD1 (6 bases). V shed 2 bases and J shed 0 bases, with 8 bases lying between them. Germline CDR1 reads LGHDT; CDR2 reads YNNKEL (reference sequence). This CDR3 region has 14 residues. The CDR3 DNA reads as TGTGCCAGCAGCCAACCGGGACACTCCTACGAGCAGTACTTC. This translates into CASSQPGHSYEQYF.

This clonotype was seen only once. The chain combines TRBV12-3 or TRBV12-4 with TRBJ2-7; tentative D call: TRBD2 (5 bases). This CDR3 is built from 13 residues. V was clipped by 5 bases and J by 6 bases, with 14 bases between them. CDR3 protein: CASSLGGRVEQYF. The CDR3 bases are TGTGCCAGCAGTCTTGGTGGGCGGGTCGAGCAGTACTTC.

This clonotype was observed a few times. V usage is TRBV12-3 or TRBV12-4 and J usage is TRBJ2-7, with 7 nucleotides matching TRBD1. This CDR3 has 15 residues. V lost 4 bases, J lost 2 bases, and 8 bases stayed unmatched. Written as DNA, the CDR3 is TGTGCCAGCAGTTCCGCGACAGGGTTCACCTACGAGCAGTACTTC. Protein: CASSSATGFTYEQYF.

This clonotype was picked up a small number of times. The rearrangement uses TRBV11-2 and TRBJ2-2; no definite D call. Germline V gene sequence: CDR1 SGHAT, CDR2 FQNNGV. With 0 bases removed from V and 6 bases from J, the gap between germline ends came to 8 bases. The CDR3 loop spans 14 amino acids. The CDR3 spells CASSLDTWAGELFF. CDR3 sequence (DNA): TGTGCCAGCAGCTTAGATACGTGGGCCGGGGAGCTGTTTTTT.

V usage is TRBV27 and J usage is TRBJ2-7; 7 nucleotides match TRBD1. The CDR3 runs 15 residues. The junction had 5 bases not matched to a gene; V was cut back by 0 bases and J by 3 bases. Germline loops: CDR1 MNHEY, CDR2 SMNVEV (reference sequence). CDR3 coding DNA: TGTGCCAGCAGTTTATCCACGGGACAGTACTACGAGCAGTACTTC. Translated: CASSLSTGQYYEQYF.

This clonotype has more than one count but fewer than ten. V and J are TRBV7-6 and TRBJ2-1; 9 bases agree with TRBD2. Germline values: CDR1 SGHVS, CDR2 FNYEAQ. There are 17 residues in the CDR3. The junction had 13 bases not matched to a gene; V was cut back by 3 bases and J by 7 bases. CDR3: CASSLGVAGAPPNEQFF. The CDR3 DNA reads TGTGCCAGCAGCTTGGGGGTAGCGGGGGCCCCCCCTAATGAGCAGTTCTTC. The complete variable domain, with remaining parts taken from reference TRBV7-6 and TRBJ2-1, reads GAGVSQSPRYKVTKRGQDVALRCDPISGHVSLYWYRQALGQGPEFLTYFNYEAQQDKSGLPNDRFSAERPEGSISTLTIQRTEQRDSAMYRCASSLGVAGAPPNEQFFGPGTRLTVL.

This clonotype was found a few times. The chain uses TRBV6-1 and TRBJ2-1; D gene ambiguous. Trimming took 10 bases from V and 4 from J, leaving 5 bases between them. This CDR3 has 10 residues. CDR1 MNHNS and CDR2 SASEGT come from the germline V gene. CDR3 sequence: CATLYNEQFF. The CDR3 DNA reads TGTGCCACCTTATACAATGAGCAGTTCTTC.

This clonotype came up a few times. The chain combines TRBV4-2 with TRBJ1-1; D gene unclear. Germline CDR1 and CDR2: LGHNA and YNFKEQ. The germline V and J ends were trimmed by 0 bases and 4 bases, with 12 bases remaining between them. The CDR3 totals 15 residues. The CDR3: CASSQDYGRITEAFF. CDR3 DNA: TGTGCCAGCAGCCAAGATTATGGACGGATCACTGAAGCTTTCTTT.

This clonotype was picked up many times. The chain has TRBV5-1 and TRBJ1-3; weak D call: TRBD1 (5 bases). The ends were cut back, 4 bases at V and 0 bases at J, with 14 bases in the middle. CDR1 and CDR2 (germline): SGHRS, YFSETQ. There are 16 residues in the CDR3. The CDR3 DNA reads as TGCGCCAGCAGCCTCGGACTCGACAGCTCTGGAAACACCATATATTTT. Translation: CASSLGLDSSGNTIYF.

The V call is TRBV2, the J call TRBJ2-2, with 8 positions matching TRBD2. The length of the CDR3 is 15 residues. V was clipped by 5 bases and J by 7 bases; unmatched bases: 9. Germline values: CDR1 SNHLY, CDR2 FYNNEI. The CDR3 loop reads CASSSLAAAGGELFF. The DNA for the CDR3 is TGTGCCAGCAGTTCACTAGCGGCGGCGGGCGGGGAGCTGTTTTTT. The variable domain in full, completed from reference TRBV2 and TRBJ2-2, reads EPEVTQTPSHQVTQMGQEVILRCVPISNHLYFYWYRQILGQKVEFLVSFYNNEISEKSEIFDDQFSVERPDGSNFTLKIRSTKLEDSAMYFCASSSLAAAGGELFFGEGSRLTVL.

The table lists this clonotype with a few counts. The gene calls are TRBV30 and TRBJ2-7, with 7 positions matching TRBD2. Germline V gene sequence: CDR1 GTSNPN, CDR2 SVGIG (reference sequence). CDR3 length equals 11 residues. Germline trimming cut 5 bases from V and 5 bases from J; bases unmatched to any gene: 3. The CDR3 DNA follows: TGTGCCTGGGGGGGGGTTGACGAGCAGTACTTC. Protein product: CAWGGVDEQYF.

The chain recombines TRBV29-1 with TRBJ1-1, with D unclear. Germline CDR1 is SQVTM and CDR2 is ANQGSEA. Trimming removed 2 bases at V and 5 bases at J, with 3 bases between. This CDR3 is 10 amino acids long. The CDR3: CSVEITEAFF. DNA of the CDR3: TGCAGCGTTGAAATTACTGAAGCTTTCTTT.